The TCR beta chain described here comes from a study of blood T cell repertoires in COVID-19. The data were produced by immunoSEQ multiplex PCR, yet TCRdb's version contains in-frame clones alone and is incomplete. This sample has 200,000 to 250,000 clones, with roughly 86% found just once. The sequencing sample was made of PBMCs or T cells enriched from blood (not recorded which). The clonotype originates from a young man with acute COVID-19.

CDR3 residues: CASSFGSGAYNEQFF. The CDR3 DNA follows: TGTGCCAGCAGTTTCGGGAGTGGGGCTTACAATGAGCAGTTCTTC. The chain employs TRBV27 and TRBJ2-1; D is perhaps TRBD2 (6 bases). CDR1 and CDR2 (germline): MNHEY, SMNVEV (reference sequence). The V gene lost 3 bases and the J gene lost 4 bases, with 13 bases spanning the gap. The CDR3 has 15 amino acids.